These 8 T cell receptor beta chains were sequenced from one sample in a study of blood T cell repertoires in COVID-19. Sequenced by immunoSEQ multiplex PCR; TCRdb stores in-frame clones only, minus some. Among roughly 340,000 clones, 85% to 90% were seen once, and the ten largest hold about 1%. Material: PBMCs or T cells enriched from blood (not recorded which). The source is a man aged 18-30 years who had recovered from COVID-19.

This chain connects TRBV2 to TRBJ1-2; D not resolved. Trimming took off 0 bases at V and 0 bases at J, with 17 bases between the two ends. The CDR3 sequence is 18 residues long. Germline assignment: CDR1 SNHLY and CDR2 FYNNEI. The CDR3 is CASSEAEGARVTNYGYTF. CDR3 bases: TGTGCCAGCAGTGAAGCGGAGGGAGCTAGGGTTACTAACTATGGCTACACCTTC.

The chain links TRBV6-6 to TRBJ1-1; D possibly corresponds to TRBD1 (5 bases). The germline CDR1 and CDR2 sequences are MNHNY and SVGAGI (reference sequence). V lost 2 bases and J lost 8, with 12 bases in between. The CDR3 spans 13 residues. The DNA of the CDR3 is TGTGCCAGCAGTTACATCAGGGTGGAGGAAGCTTTCTTT. Translation: CASSYIRVEEAFF.

This clone came up once. The chain recombines TRBV2 with TRBJ1-1, with D maybe TRBD1 (5 bases). Germline-derived CDR1 and CDR2 are SNHLY and FYNNEI. This CDR3 has 13 amino acids. Trimming took off 6 bases at V and 6 bases at J, with 14 bases between the two ends. Here the CDR3 reads CASSSDSGAEAFF. The CDR3 DNA follows: TGTGCCAGCAGCTCAGACAGCGGGGCTGAAGCTTTCTTT.

This chain's CDR3 is CASSPSGTGNYGYTF. DNA of the CDR3: TGCGCCAGCAGCCCGTCAGGGACAGGAAACTATGGCTACACCTTC. V is TRBV5-1 and J is TRBJ1-2, with TRBD1 matching 8 bases. The V and J ends lost 4 bases and 2 bases, in that order; junction bases with no gene match: 7. In germline, CDR1 is SGHRS, CDR2 YFSETQ. This CDR3 is 15 amino acids long. Using reference TRBV5-1 and TRBJ1-2 for the parts outside the CDR3, the full variable domain is KAGVTQTPRYLIKTRGQQVTLSCSPISGHRSVSWYQQTPGQGLQFLFEYFSETQRNKGNFPGRFSGRQFSNSRSEMNVSTLELGDSALYLCASSPSGTGNYGYTFGSGTRLTVV.

The chain carries TRBV2 and TRBJ2-1; D possibly corresponds to TRBD2 (6 bases). This CDR3 is 13 amino acids long. V lost 0 bases and J lost 12, with 12 bases in between. Germline V gene lookup returns CDR1 SNHLY and CDR2 FYNNEI. CDR3 nucleotides: TGTGCCAGCAGTGAAGCTGGTCGGGGGTGGCAGTTCTTC. Protein: CASSEAGRGWQFF. Full variable domain (outside the CDR3, taken from reference TRBV2 and TRBJ2-1): EPEVTQTPSHQVTQMGQEVILRCVPISNHLYFYWYRQILGQKVEFLVSFYNNEISEKSEIFDDQFSVERPDGSNFTLKIRSTKLEDSAMYFCASSEAGRGWQFFGPGTRLTVL.

This clone came up once. The chain is built from TRBV18 and TRBJ2-2; no firm D call. Looked up from germline, CDR1 is KGHSH and CDR2 is LQKENI. V shed 0 bases and J shed 4 bases, with 6 bases lying between them. This CDR3 spans 14 amino acids. This chain's CDR3 is CASSPPGSTGELFF. The CDR3 nucleotides are TGTGCCAGCTCACCACCGGGCAGCACCGGGGAGCTGTTTTTT.

As DNA, the CDR3 is TGTGCCAGTAGTCGCGGGACGGGTTATGGCTACACCTTC. This encodes CASSRGTGYGYTF. The J gene is TRBJ1-2, the V gene TRBV19; TRBD1 might be the D (5 bases). CDR1 and CDR2 (germline): LNHDA, SQIVND (reference sequence). V was cut by 5 bases and J by 5 bases, with 12 bases left in between. The CDR3 has 13 amino acids.

The chain links TRBV28 to TRBJ2-7; 7 nucleotides agree with TRBD1. The V gene's germline CDR1 is MDHEN and CDR2 SYDVKM. The CDR3 length is 14 residues. The V and J ends lost 6 bases and 4 bases, in that order; junction bases with no gene match: 9. The DNA of the CDR3 is TGTGCCAGCAGCCCGGGACAGACGCCGTACGAGCAGTACTTC. Its protein product is CASSPGQTPYEQYF.